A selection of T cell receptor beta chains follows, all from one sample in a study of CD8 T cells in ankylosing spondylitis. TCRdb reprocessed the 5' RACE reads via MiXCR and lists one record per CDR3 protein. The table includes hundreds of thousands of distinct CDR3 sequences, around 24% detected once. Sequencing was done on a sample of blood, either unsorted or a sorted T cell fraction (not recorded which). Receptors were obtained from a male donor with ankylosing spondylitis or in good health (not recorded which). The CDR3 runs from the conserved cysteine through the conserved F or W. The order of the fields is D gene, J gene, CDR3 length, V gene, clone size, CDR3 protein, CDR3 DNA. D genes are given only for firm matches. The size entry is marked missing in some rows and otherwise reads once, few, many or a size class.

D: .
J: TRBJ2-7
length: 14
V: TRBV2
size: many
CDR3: CASSVAFSSYEQYF
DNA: TGTGCCAGCAGTGTGGCCTTCAGCTCCTACGAGCAGTACTTC

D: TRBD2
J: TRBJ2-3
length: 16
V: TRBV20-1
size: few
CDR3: CSARTGLAGLTDTQYF
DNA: TGCAGTGCTAGAACGGGACTAGCGGGCCTCACAGATACGCAGTATTTT

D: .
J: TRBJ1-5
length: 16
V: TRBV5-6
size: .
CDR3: CASSMGAKALNQPQHF
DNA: TGTGCCAGCAGCATGGGAGCGAAGGCCCTCAATCAGCCCCAGCATTTT

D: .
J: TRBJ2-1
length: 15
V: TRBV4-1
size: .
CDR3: CASSQVGRRVSEQFF
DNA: TGCGCCAGCAGCCAAGTCGGCCGGAGGGTGAGTGAGCAGTTCTTC

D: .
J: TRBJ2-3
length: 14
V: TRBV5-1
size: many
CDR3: CASSLRQDADTQYF
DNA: TGCGCCAGCAGCCTGAGACAGGACGCAGATACGCAGTATTTT

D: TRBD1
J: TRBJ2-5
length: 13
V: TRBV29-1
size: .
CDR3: CSVGRTGPETQYF
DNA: TGCAGCGTTGGCCGGACAGGCCCAGAGACCCAGTACTTC

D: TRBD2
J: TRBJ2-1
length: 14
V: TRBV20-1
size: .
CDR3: CSAVAGGAYNEQFF
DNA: TGCAGTGCGGTAGCGGGAGGGGCCTACAATGAGCAGTTCTTC

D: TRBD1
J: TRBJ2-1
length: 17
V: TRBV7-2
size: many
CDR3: CASSLRERGQGYNEQFF
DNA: TGTGCCAGCAGCTTAAGGGAGCGAGGACAGGGCTACAATGAGCAGTTCTTC

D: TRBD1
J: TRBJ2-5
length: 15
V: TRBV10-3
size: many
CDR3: CAISRQGPQKETQYF
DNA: TGTGCCATCAGTCGACAGGGTCCCCAAAAAGAGACCCAGTACTTC

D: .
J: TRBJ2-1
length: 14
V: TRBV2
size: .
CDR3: CASSEASSYNEQFF
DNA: TGTGCCAGCAGTGAAGCTAGCTCCTACAATGAGCAGTTCTTC

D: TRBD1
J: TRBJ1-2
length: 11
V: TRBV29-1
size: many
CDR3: CSAGQASSYTF
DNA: TGCAGCGCCGGACAGGCGTCCTCCTACACCTTC

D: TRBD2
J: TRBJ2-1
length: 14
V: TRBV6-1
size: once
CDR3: CASSSRGGRNEQFF
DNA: TGTGCCAGCAGCTCCCGCGGGGGGCGGAATGAGCAGTTCTTC

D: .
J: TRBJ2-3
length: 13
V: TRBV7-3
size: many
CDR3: CASSLRPTDTQYF
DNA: TGTGCCAGCAGCTTAAGACCCACAGATACGCAGTATTTT

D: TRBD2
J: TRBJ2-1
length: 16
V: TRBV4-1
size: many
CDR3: CASSRASGSSYNEQFF
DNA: TGCGCCAGCAGCCGAGCTAGCGGGAGCTCCTACAATGAGCAGTTCTTC

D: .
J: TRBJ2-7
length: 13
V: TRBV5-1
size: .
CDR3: CASSQPEGNEQYF
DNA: TGCGCCAGCAGCCAACCGGAAGGTAACGAGCAGTACTTC

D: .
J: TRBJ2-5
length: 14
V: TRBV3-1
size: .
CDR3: CASSQATGPGAQYF
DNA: TGTGCCAGCAGCCAAGCCACCGGGCCTGGTGCCCAGTACTTC

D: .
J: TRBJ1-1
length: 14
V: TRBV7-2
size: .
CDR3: CASSLDQVGTEAFF
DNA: TGTGCCAGCAGCTTAGATCAGGTGGGCACTGAAGCTTTCTTT

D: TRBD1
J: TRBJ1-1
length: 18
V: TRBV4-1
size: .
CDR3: CASSQAGQGASGNTEAFF
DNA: TGCGCCAGCAGCCAAGCGGGACAGGGGGCGTCGGGGAACACTGAAGCTTTCTTT

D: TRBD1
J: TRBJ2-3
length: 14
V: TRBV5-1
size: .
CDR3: CASSTHRGTDTQYF
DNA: TGCGCCAGCAGCACCCACAGGGGAACAGATACGCAGTATTTT

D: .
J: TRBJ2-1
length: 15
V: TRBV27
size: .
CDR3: CASSLSSRADNEQFF
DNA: TGTGCCAGCAGTTTATCGTCGCGGGCAGACAATGAGCAGTTCTTC

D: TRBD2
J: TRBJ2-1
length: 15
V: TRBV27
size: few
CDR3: CASSHTSGRGNEQFF
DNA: TGTGCCAGCAGTCACACTAGCGGGAGAGGCAATGAGCAGTTCTTC

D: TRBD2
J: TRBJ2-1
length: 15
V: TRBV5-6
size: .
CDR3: CASSLPGRGADEQFF
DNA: TGTGCCAGCAGCTTGCCAGGGAGGGGTGCGGATGAGCAGTTCTTC

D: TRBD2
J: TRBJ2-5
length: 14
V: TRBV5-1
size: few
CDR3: CASSSLGGQETQYF
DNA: TGCGCCAGCAGCTCGTTGGGGGGGCAAGAGACCCAGTACTTC

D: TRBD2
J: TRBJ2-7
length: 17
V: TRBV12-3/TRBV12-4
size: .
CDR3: CASRARVLAGGRYEQYF
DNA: TGTGCCAGCAGGGCTAGGGTACTAGCGGGAGGGCGGTACGAGCAGTACTTC

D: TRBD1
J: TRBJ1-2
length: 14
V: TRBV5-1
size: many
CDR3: CASSTGQGPYGYTF
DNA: TGCGCCAGCAGCACCGGACAGGGGCCCTATGGCTACACCTTC

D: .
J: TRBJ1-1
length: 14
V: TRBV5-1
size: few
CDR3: CASSSGQGHTEAFF
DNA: TGCGCCAGCAGCTCTGGCCAGGGACACACTGAAGCTTTCTTT

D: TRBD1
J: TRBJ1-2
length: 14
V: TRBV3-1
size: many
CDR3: CASSQPTGNYGYTF
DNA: TGTGCCAGCAGCCAACCGACAGGGAACTATGGCTACACCTTC

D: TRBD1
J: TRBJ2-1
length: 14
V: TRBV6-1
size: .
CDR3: CASMRDRGYNEQFF
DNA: TGTGCCAGCATGAGGGACAGGGGTTACAATGAGCAGTTCTTC

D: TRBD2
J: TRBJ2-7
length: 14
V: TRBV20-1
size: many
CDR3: CSATRLAEGHEQYF
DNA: TGCAGTGCTACCCGCCTAGCGGAGGGCCACGAGCAGTACTTC

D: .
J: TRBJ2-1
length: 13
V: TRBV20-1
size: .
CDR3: CSVGRMGLNEQFF
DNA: TGCAGTGTTGGTAGGATGGGGCTCAATGAGCAGTTCTTC

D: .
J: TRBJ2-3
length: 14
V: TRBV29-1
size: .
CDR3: CSVTSGWLGDTQYF
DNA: TGCAGCGTGACCTCAGGGTGGTTGGGAGATACGCAGTATTTT

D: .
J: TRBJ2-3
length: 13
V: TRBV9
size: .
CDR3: CASGRTSTDTQYF
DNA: TGTGCCAGCGGGAGGACGAGCACAGATACGCAGTATTTT

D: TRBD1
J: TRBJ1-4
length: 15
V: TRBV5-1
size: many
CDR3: CASSLEGTGPEKLFF
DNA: TGCGCCAGCAGCCTCGAAGGGACAGGGCCCGAAAAACTGTTTTTT

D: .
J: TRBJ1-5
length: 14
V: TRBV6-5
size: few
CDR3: CASSYPQGNQPQHF
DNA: TGTGCCAGCAGTTACCCCCAGGGAAATCAGCCCCAGCATTTT

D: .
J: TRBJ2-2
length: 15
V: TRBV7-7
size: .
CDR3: CASSLVDSYSGELFF
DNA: TGTGCTAGCAGCTTAGTGGACAGCTACAGCGGGGAGCTGTTTTTT

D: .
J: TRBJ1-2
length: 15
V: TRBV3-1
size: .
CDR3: CASCQVVALSLGYTF
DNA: TGTGCCTCCTGCCAAGTTGTGGCCCTTTCCCTAGGCTACACCTTC

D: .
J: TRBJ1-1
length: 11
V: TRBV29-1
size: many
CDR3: CSVEKDTEAFF
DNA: TGCAGCGTTGAAAAGGACACTGAAGCTTTCTTT

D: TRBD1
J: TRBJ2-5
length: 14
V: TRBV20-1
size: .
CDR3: CSARGTGGYETQYF
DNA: TGCAGTGCTAGGGGGACAGGGGGGTACGAGACCCAGTACTTC

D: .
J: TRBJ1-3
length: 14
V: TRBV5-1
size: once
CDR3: CASTQGSSGNTIYF
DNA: TGCGCCAGCACCCAGGGAAGCTCTGGAAACACCATATATTTT

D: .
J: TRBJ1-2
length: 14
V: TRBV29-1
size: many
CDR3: CSISSSAGDYGYTF
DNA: TGCAGCATCTCCTCTTCCGCAGGGGACTATGGCTACACCTTC

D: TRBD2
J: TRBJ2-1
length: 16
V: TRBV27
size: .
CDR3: CASSRLAGTSYNEQFF
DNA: TGTGCCAGCAGTAGACTAGCGGGAACTTCCTACAATGAGCAGTTCTTC

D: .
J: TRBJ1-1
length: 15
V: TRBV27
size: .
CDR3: CASSPSTGRNTEAFF
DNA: TGTGCCAGCAGTCCGTCGACAGGACGGAACACTGAAGCTTTCTTT

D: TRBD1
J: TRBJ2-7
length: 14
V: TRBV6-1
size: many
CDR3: CASSGTGGRYEQYF
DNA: TGTGCCAGCAGTGGGACAGGGGGAAGGTACGAGCAGTACTTC